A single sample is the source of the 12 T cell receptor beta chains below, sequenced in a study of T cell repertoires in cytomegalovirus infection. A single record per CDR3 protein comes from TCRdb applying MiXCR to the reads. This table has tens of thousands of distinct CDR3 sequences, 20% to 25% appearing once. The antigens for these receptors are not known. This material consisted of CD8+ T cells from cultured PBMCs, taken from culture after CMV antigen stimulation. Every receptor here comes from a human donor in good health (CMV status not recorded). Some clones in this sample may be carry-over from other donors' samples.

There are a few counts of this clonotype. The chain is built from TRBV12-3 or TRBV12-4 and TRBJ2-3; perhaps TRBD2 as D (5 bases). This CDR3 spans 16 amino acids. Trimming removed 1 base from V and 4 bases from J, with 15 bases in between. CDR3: CASSLGPPEVADTQYF. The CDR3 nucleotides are TGTGCCAGCAGTTTAGGTCCTCCGGAGGTGGCAGATACGCAGTATTTT.

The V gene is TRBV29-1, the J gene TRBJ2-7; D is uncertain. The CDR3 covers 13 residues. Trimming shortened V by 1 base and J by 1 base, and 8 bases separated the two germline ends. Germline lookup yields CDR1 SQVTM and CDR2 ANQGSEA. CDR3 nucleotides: TGCAGCGTTGAAGGAATCGGATCCTACGAGCAGTACTTC. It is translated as CSVEGIGSYEQYF.

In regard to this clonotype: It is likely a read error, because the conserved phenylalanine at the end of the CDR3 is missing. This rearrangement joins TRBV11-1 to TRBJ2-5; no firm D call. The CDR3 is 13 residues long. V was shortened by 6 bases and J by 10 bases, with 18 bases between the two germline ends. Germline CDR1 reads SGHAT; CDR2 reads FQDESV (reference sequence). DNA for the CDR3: TGTGCCAGCAGGGCAGGCACCTCAGGAGACCAGTACTTA. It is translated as CASRAGTSGDQYL.

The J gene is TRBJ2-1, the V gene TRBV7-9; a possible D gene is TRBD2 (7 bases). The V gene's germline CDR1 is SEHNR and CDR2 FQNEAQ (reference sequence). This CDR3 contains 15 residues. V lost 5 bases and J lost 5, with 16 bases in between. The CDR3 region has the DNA TGTGCCAGCAGCCCGTGGGGGGGGGCTGACAATGAGCAGTTCTTC. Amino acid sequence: CASSPWGGADNEQFF.

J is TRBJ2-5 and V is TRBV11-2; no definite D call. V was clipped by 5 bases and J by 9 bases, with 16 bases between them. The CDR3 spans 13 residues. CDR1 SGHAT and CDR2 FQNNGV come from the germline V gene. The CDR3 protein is CASSRTDGVAQYF. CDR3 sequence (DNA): TGTGCCAGCAGCCGAACCGATGGTGTGGCCCAGTACTTC. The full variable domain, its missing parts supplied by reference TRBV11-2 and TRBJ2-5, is EAGVAQSPRYKIIEKRQSVAFWCNPISGHATLYWYQQILGQGPKLLIQFQNNGVVDDSQLPKDRFSAERLKGVDSTLKIQPAKLEDSAVYLCASSRTDGVAQYFGPGTRLLVL.

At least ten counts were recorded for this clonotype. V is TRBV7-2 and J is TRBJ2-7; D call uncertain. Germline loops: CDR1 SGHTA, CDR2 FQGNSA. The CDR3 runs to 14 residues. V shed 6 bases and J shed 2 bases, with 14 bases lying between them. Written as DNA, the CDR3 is TGTGCCAGCAGTGTAAGTCTGAGCACCTACGAGCAGTACTTC. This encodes CASSVSLSTYEQYF. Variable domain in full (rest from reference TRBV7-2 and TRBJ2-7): GAGVSQSPSNKVTEKGKDVELRCDPISGHTALYWYRQSLGQGLEFLIYFQGNSAPDKSGLPSDRFSAERTGGSVSTLTIQRTQQEDSAVYLCASSVSLSTYEQYFGPGTRLTVT.

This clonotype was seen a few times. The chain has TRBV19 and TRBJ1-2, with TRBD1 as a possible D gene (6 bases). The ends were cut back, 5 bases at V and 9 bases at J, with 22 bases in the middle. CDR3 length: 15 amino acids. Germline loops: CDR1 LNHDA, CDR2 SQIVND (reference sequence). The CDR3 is CASSLTRGPSFCYTF. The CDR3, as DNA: TGTGCCAGTAGTTTAACCAGGGGACCTTCTTTTTGCTACACCTTC. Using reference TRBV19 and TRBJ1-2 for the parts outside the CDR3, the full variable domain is DGGITQSPKYLFRKEGQNVTLSCEQNLNHDAMYWYRQDPGQGLRLIYYSQIVNDFQKGDIAEGYSVSREKKESFPLTVTSAQKNPTAFYLCASSLTRGPSFCYTFGSGTRLTVV.

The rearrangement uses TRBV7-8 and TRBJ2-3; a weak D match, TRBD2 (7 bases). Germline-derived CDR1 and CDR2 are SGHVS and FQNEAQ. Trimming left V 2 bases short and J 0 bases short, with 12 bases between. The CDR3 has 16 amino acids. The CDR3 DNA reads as TGTGCCAGCAGCTTACGGACTAGGGGGAGCACAGATACGCAGTATTTT. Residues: CASSLRTRGSTDTQYF.

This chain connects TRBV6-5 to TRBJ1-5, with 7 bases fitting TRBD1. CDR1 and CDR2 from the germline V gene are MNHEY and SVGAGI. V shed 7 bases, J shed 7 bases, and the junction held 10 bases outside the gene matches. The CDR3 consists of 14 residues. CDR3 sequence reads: CASIPVGGRQPQHF. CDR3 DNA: TGTGCCAGCATCCCGGTAGGGGGCCGACAGCCCCAGCATTTT.

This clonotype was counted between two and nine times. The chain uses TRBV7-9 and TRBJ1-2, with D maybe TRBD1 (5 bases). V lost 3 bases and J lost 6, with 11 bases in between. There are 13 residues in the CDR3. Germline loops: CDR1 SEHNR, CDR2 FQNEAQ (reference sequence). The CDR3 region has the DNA TGTGCCAGCAGCTTCCCGGCGGGGGATGGCTACACCTTC. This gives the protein CASSFPAGDGYTF.

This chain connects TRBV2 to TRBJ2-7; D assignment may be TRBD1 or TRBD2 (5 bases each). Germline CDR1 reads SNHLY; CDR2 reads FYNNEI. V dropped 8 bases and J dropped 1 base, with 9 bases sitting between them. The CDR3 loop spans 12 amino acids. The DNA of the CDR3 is TGTGCCAGCGGGGACGAATCCTACGAGCAGTACTTC. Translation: CASGDESYEQYF.

CDR3 sequence reads: CASSARTVNQETQYF. CDR3 in DNA: TGTGCCAGCAGTGCCCGGACAGTAAACCAAGAGACCCAGTACTTC. The rearrangement links TRBV28 to TRBJ2-5; weak D call: TRBD1 (6 bases). This CDR3 is built from 15 residues. CDR1 MDHEN and CDR2 SYDVKM come from the germline V gene. The V end lost 5 bases, the J end lost 0 bases, and 13 bases lay between the germline ends.